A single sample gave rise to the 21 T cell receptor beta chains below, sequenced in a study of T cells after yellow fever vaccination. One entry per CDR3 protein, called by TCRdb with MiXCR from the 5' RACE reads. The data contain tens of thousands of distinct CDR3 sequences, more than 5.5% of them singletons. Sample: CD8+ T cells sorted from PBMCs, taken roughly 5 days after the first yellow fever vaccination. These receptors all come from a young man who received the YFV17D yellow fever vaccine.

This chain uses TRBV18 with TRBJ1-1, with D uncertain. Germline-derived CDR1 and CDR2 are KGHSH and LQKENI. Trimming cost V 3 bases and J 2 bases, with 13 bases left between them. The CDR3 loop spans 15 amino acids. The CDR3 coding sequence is TGTGCCAGCTCACCCCGGGAGAGATTAAACACTGAAGCTTTCTTT. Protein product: CASSPRERLNTEAFF. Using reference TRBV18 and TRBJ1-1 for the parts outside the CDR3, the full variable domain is NAGVMQNPRHLVRRRGQEARLRCSPMKGHSHVYWYRQLPEEGLKFMVYLQKENIIDESGMPKERFSAEFPKEGPSILRIQQVVRGDSAAYFCASSPRERLNTEAFFGQGTRLTVV.

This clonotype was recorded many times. The CDR3 spells CASSFNYNEQFF. CDR3 coding DNA: TGTGCCAGCAGCTTTAACTACAATGAGCAGTTCTTC. The J gene is TRBJ2-1, the V gene TRBV7-2; D is undetermined. This CDR3 is built from 12 residues. CDR1 is SGHTA, CDR2 FQGNSA, per germline. V lost 3 bases, J lost 3 bases, and 3 bases lay in between.

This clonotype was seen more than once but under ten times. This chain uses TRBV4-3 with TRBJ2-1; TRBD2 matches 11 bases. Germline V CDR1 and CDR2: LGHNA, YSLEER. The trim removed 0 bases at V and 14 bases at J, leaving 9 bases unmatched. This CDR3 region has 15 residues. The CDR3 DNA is TGCGCCAGCAGCCAAGATAGTACTAGCGGGGGAGATAAGTTCTTC. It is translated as CASSQDSTSGGDKFF.

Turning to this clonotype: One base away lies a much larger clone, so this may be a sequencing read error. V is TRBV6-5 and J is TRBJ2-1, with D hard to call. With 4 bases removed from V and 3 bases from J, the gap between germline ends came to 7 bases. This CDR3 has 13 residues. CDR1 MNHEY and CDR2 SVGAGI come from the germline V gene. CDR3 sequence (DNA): TGTGCCAGCAGTTTACACAGCTACAATGAGCAGTTCTTC. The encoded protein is CASSLHSYNEQFF.

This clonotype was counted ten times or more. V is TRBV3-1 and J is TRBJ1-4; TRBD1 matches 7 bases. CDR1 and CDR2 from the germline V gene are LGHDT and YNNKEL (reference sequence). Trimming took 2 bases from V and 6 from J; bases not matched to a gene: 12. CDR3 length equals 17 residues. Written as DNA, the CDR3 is TGTGCCAGCAGCCAACAAGACCCGAGGGGGCGTGATGAAAAACTGTTTTTT. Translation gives CASSQQDPRGRDEKLFF. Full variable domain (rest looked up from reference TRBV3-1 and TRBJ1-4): DTAVSQTPKYLVTQMGNDKSIKCEQNLGHDTMYWYKQDSKKFLKIMFSYNNKELIINETVPNRFSPKSPDKAHLNLHINSLELGDSAVYFCASSQQDPRGRDEKLFFGSGTQLSVL.

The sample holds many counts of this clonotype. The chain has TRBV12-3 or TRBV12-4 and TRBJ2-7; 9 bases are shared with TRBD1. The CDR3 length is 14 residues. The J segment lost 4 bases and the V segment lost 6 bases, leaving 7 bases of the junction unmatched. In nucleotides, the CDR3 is TGTGCCAGCAGCATTCTACAGGGGGCGTACGAGCAGTACTTC. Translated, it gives CASSILQGAYEQYF.

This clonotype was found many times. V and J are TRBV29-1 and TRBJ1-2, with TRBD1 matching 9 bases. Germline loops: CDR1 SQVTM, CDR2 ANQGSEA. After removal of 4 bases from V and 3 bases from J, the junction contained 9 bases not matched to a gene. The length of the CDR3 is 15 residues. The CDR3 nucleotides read TGCAGCGTTGTTTCGGGACAGGGACCATACTATGGCTACACCTTC. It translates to CSVVSGQGPYYGYTF.

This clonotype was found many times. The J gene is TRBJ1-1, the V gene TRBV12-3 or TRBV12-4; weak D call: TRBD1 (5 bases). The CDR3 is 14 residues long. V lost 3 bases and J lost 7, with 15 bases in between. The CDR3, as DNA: TGTGCCAGCAGTTTTGAGGGACTTGTCGGTGAAGCTTTCTTT. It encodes CASSFEGLVGEAFF.

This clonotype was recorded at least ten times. This CDR3 reads CSAPKFGGRETQYF. For the CDR3, the DNA is TGCAGTGCTCCGAAGTTTGGGGGCCGAGAGACCCAGTACTTC. The V call is TRBV20-1, the J call TRBJ2-5; maybe TRBD1 (6 bases). Between the trimmed V and J ends, which lost 5 bases and 4 bases, there was a span of 17 bases. Germline CDR1 DFQATT, CDR2 SNEGSKA (reference sequence). This CDR3 contains 14 residues.

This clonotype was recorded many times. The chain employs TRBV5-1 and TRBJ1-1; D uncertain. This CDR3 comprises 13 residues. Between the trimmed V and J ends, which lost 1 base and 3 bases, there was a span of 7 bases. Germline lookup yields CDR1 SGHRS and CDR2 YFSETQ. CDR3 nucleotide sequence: TGCGCCAGCAGCTTGCCAGGCCACACTGAAGCTTTCTTT. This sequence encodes CASSLPGHTEAFF.

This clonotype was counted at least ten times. The CDR3: CASSTFVMNNEQFF. The CDR3 DNA sequence: TGTGCCAGCAGTACGTTTGTGATGAACAATGAGCAGTTCTTC. V usage is TRBV12-3 or TRBV12-4 and J usage is TRBJ2-1; D uncertain. Trimming cost V 5 bases and J 5 bases, with 13 bases left between them. The CDR3 runs to 14 residues.

The DNA of the CDR3 is TGTGCCAGCAGTTACGGGGGTGGGGCCAACGTCCTGACTTTC. Translating it yields CASSYGGGANVLTF. This chain joins TRBV6-2 or TRBV6-3 and TRBJ2-6; D may be TRBD1 or TRBD2 (5 bases each). The CDR3 loop spans 14 amino acids. V lost 2 bases to trimming and J lost 3 bases, with 5 bases between them. In germline, CDR1 is MNHEY, CDR2 SVGEGT.

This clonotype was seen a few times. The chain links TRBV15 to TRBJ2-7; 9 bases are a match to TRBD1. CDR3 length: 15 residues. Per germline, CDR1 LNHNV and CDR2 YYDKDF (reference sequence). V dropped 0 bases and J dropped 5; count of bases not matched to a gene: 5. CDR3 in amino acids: CATSRDRDRDDEQYF. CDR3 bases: TGTGCCACCAGCAGAGATCGGGACAGGGACGACGAGCAGTACTTC.

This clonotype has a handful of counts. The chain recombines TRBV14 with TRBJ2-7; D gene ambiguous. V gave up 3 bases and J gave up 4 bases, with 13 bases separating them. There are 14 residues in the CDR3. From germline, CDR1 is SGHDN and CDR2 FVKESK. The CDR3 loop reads CASSHGEIRYEQYV. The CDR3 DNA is TGTGCCAGCAGCCATGGGGAAATCCGATACGAGCAGTACGTC.

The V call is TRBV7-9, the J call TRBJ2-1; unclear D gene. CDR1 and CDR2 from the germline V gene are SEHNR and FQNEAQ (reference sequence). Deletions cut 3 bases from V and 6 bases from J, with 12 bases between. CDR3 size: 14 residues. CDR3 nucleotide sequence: TGTGCCAGCAGCTTCTTAGGATCCCTCAATGAGCAGTTCTTC. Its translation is CASSFLGSLNEQFF.

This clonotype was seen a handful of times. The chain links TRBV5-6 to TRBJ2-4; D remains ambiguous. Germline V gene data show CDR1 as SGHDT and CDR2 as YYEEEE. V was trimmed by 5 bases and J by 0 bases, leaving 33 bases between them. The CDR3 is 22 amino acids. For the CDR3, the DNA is TGTGCCAGCAGTTTAAGATTCGGTTCACCGTTTTCACAGCCGCTAGCCAAAAACATTCAGTACTTC. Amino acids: CASSLRFGSPFSQPLAKNIQYF.

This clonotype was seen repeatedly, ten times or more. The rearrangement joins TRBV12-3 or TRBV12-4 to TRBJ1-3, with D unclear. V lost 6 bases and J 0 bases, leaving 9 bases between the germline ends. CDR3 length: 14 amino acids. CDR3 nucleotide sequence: TGTGCCAGCAGAAAAGGAAGCTCTGGAAACACCATATATTTT. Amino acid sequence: CASRKGSSGNTIYF.

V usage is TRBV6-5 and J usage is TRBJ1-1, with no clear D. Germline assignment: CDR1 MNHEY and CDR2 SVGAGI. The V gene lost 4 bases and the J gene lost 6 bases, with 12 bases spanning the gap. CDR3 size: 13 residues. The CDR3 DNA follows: TGTGCCAGCAGTTCCCCCGGGTGGGCTGAAGCTTTCTTT. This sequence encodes CASSSPGWAEAFF.

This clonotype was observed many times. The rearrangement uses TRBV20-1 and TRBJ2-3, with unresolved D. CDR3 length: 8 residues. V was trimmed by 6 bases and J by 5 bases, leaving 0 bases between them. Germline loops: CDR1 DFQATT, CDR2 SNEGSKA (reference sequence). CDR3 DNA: TGCAGTGCAGATACGCAGTATTTT. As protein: CSADTQYF.

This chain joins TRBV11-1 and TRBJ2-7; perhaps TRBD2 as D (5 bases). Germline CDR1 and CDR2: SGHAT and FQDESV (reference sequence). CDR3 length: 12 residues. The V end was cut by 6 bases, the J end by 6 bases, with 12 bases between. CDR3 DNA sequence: TGTGCCAGCAGTACGGGGAATTTCGAGCAGTACTTC. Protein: CASSTGNFEQYF.

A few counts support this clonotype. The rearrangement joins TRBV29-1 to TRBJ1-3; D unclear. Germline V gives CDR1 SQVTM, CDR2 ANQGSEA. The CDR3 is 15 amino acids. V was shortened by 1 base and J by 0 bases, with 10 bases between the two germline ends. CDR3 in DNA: TGCAGCGTTGAAGCGTCCCGGAGCTCTGGAAACACCATATATTTT. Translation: CSVEASRSSGNTIYF.